A selection of T cell receptor beta chains follows, all from one sample in a study of blood T cells in healthy people across ages. TCRdb redid the calling of the 5' RACE reads with MiXCR, one entry per CDR3 protein. The data contain about 1.7 million distinct CDR3 sequences, roughly 30% of them singletons. The sample comprised blood. These receptors came from a woman aged 25 to 45 in good health. CDR3s include the opening cysteine and the closing phenylalanine or tryptophan. A D gene is named only where the DNA matches it firmly. Part of the rows lack a size; the others show once, few, many or a class for expanded clones.

v_gene	d_gene	j_gene	abundance	len	CDR3nt	CDR3aa
TRBV27	NA	TRBJ1-1	NA	14	TGTGCCAGCACCTCTCTTCAGGGCTGCACTGAAGCTTTCTTT	CASTSLQGCTEAFF
TRBV20-1	TRBD1	TRBJ2-5	NA	14	TGCAGTGTTAGAGAGGGGGCGGGTGGAGAGACCCAGTACTTC	CSVREGAGGETQYF
TRBV6-5	NA	TRBJ1-2	NA	14	TGTGCCAGCAGTCGTTCGACGGCCAGCTATGGCTACACCTTC	CASSRSTASYGYTF
TRBV12-3/TRBV12-4	NA	TRBJ2-1	many	12	TGTGCCAGCACCAGGGACTACAATGAGCAGTTCTTC	CASTRDYNEQFF
TRBV12-3/TRBV12-4	TRBD2	TRBJ2-7	many	15	TGTGCCAGCAGTTTCACCCTAGCGGGAGGCGTCGAGCAGTACTTC	CASSFTLAGGVEQYF
TRBV11-2	NA	TRBJ2-3	NA	15	TGTGCCAGTAGCCTCCCGCAAACTTTATCAGATACGCAGTATTTT	CASSLPQTLSDTQYF
TRBV5-1	TRBD1	TRBJ2-7	few	14	TGCGCCAGCAGCGTCGGGACAGGTAGCCGCGAGCAGTACTTC	CASSVGTGSREQYF
TRBV29-1	NA	TRBJ2-5	few	12	TGCAGCGTTGGGGGCGGGCAAGAGACCCAGTACTTC	CSVGGGQETQYF
TRBV6-1	NA	TRBJ1-1	few	12	TGTGCCAGCAGTGATTCGGAGTCTGAAGCTTTCTTT	CASSDSESEAFF
TRBV6-1	NA	TRBJ2-1	NA	15	TGTGCCAGCAGGGAGGACGAGAGCTCCTACAATGAGCAGTTCTTC	CASREDESSYNEQFF
TRBV29-1	TRBD2	TRBJ2-7	many	15	TGCAGCGTTACCGGGACTAGCGGGAGATCCTACGAGCAGTACTTC	CSVTGTSGRSYEQYF
TRBV5-6	TRBD2	TRBJ2-7	few	16	TGTGCCAGCAGCTTGAGGACTAGCGGGGGGGTATACGAGCAGTACTTC	CASSLRTSGGVYEQYF
TRBV6-6	NA	TRBJ1-5	NA	15	TGTGCCAGCAGTTACCGGATAGGGGACAATCAGCCCCAGCATTTT	CASSYRIGDNQPQHF
TRBV6-6	NA	TRBJ1-5	NA	13	TGTGCCAGCAGTATAGCGGAAAGTCAGCCCCAGCATTTT	CASSIAESQPQHF
TRBV7-9	NA	TRBJ2-7	NA	18	TGTGCCAGCAGCACAGTGGGCAGGGAAACCTACCCTTGGTACGAGCAGTACTTC	CASSTVGRETYPWYEQYF
TRBV12-3/TRBV12-4	NA	TRBJ2-1	few	11	TGTGCCAGCAGCCTCTGGGAGGTGCAGTTCTTC	CASSLWEVQFF
TRBV9	NA	TRBJ1-2	few	15	TGTGCCAGCAGCGTAGTTGATGCCCCGAAGTGGGGCTACACCTTC	CASSVVDAPKWGYTF
TRBV2	TRBD2	TRBJ2-4	NA	13	TGTGCCAGCAGTTCCGAAGGTAGCGGGAGAAGGTACTTC	CASSSEGSGRRYF
TRBV5-1	NA	TRBJ1-2	NA	14	TGCGCCAGCAGCCTCGGGACACCCAACTATGGCTGCACCTTC	CASSLGTPNYGCTF
TRBV29-1	TRBD2	TRBJ2-1	NA	18	TGCAGCGTGGGGGGGACTAGCGGGAGTGACCCCTCCTACAATGAGCAGTTCTTC	CSVGGTSGSDPSYNEQFF
TRBV27	NA	TRBJ2-7	NA	15	TGTGCCAGCAGTTTATTTCTAGCCACCGCCTACGAGCAGTACTTC	CASSLFLATAYEQYF
TRBV6-2/TRBV6-3	NA	TRBJ1-1	NA	12	TGTGCCAACAGTCAACCTAACACTGAAGCTTTCTTT	CANSQPNTEAFF
TRBV5-1	NA	TRBJ1-1	NA	16	TGCGCCAGCAGCTTGGGAGGTCAGATCATGAACACTGAAGCTTTCTTT	CASSLGGQIMNTEAFF
TRBV7-2	TRBD2	TRBJ2-3	once	15	TGTGCCAGCAGCTTCAGGCGGGGGATTACAGATACGCAGTATTTT	CASSFRRGITDTQYF
TRBV18	NA	TRBJ1-2	NA	16	TGTGCCAGCTCACCCCCAGCGGCAGGAGCTAACTATGGCTACACCTTC	CASSPPAAGANYGYTF
TRBV28	NA	TRBJ2-4	few	15	TGTGCCGGCAGTCCGGGGGGCCTAGCCAAAAACATTCAGTACTTC	CAGSPGGLAKNIQYF
TRBV25-1	NA	TRBJ2-5	NA	16	TGTGCCAGCAGTGAATGGCAGGGTAGGAGCCAAGAGACCCAGTACTTC	CASSEWQGRSQETQYF
TRBV6-5	NA	TRBJ1-2	NA	16	TGTGCCAGCAGCGCACTTCGGGGGGGAGGTAACTATGGCTACACCTTC	CASSALRGGGNYGYTF
TRBV11-2	NA	TRBJ2-1	few	14	TGTGCCAGCAGCTTACTCCAGGGTATCCGTGAGCAGTTCTTC	CASSLLQGIREQFF
TRBV28	TRBD2	TRBJ2-4	many	12	TGTGCCAGCAGCCGCTTAGCGGGAGTTCAGTACTTC	CASSRLAGVQYF
TRBV14	NA	TRBJ2-7	many	14	TGTGCCAGCAGCCCCAGGGGCGGGGGTTACGAGCAGTACTTC	CASSPRGGGYEQYF
TRBV5-1	TRBD1	TRBJ1-2	few	14	TGCGCCGGCAGCTTTGGGACAGGGTCCTATGGCTACACCTTC	CAGSFGTGSYGYTF
TRBV6-5	NA	TRBJ2-2	NA	18	TGTGCCAGCAGTTACAGAGGCGGCGGGCTTGAACTTGGCGGGGAGCTGTTTTTT	CASSYRGGGLELGGELFF
TRBV12-3/TRBV12-4	TRBD1	TRBJ2-7	few	15	TGTGCCAGCAGTTTACCCAGGACAGGGTCGTACGAGCAGTACTTC	CASSLPRTGSYEQYF
TRBV20-1	TRBD1	TRBJ1-1	few	16	TGCAGTGCTAGAGGAGCTGAGACAGGGTCGAACACTGAAGCTTTCTTT	CSARGAETGSNTEAFF